Listed below are T cell receptor beta chains from one sample, sequenced in a study of cytotoxic CD8 clonotypes in ibrutinib-treated CLL. TCRdb keeps only in-frame clones here, not all; method: immunoSEQ multiplex PCR. The table shows some 150,000 clones, with about four fifths occurring only once. Sequencing used PBMCs, obtained after 12 months of ibrutinib treatment. All receptors derive from a human donor with chronic lymphocytic leukemia. The conserved cysteine and the conserved F or W are not part of the CDR3 here. Fields, in order: J gene, clone size, V gene, CDR3 protein. A row's size may be missing; if present it is once, few, many or a size class.

TRBJ1-2	few	TRBV27	ASSRNILSDKNYGYT
TRBJ2-7	NA	TRBV27	ASSLWGTGVLEQY
TRBJ1-2	NA	TRBV5-4	ASSLGGQGFNYGYT
TRBJ2-2	NA	TRBV11-2	ASSSGASGMNTGELF
TRBJ1-4	NA	TRBV5-1	ASSRGQGMSNEKLF
TRBJ1-5	NA	TRBV7-2	ASSLGGNSQPQH
TRBJ2-2	NA	TRBV4-2	ASTDRWFELAGAPSGELF
TRBJ2-7	once	TRBV9	ASSETGGFYEQY
TRBJ2-1	NA	TRBV11-2	ASSLERGSGNEQF
TRBJ2-5	once	TRBV5-6	ASSLERRLANLAQY
TRBJ2-5	NA	TRBV4-2	ASSQEARLQYQETQY
TRBJ2-7	NA	TRBV10-3	AIRPQGAGGLIGEQY
TRBJ1-2	NA	TRBV6-6	ASTPHRDRRYGYT
TRBJ1-5	NA	TRBV18	ASSAPGRGLQPQH
TRBJ1-5	NA	TRBV6-5	ASSYSIYGQPQH
TRBJ2-2	NA	TRBV7-2	ASSLTPTGELF
TRBJ2-7	NA	TRBV5-1	ASSLANFRTSGYEQY
TRBJ2-7	NA	TRBV28	ASRTTSGRLDEQY
TRBJ2-1	NA	TRBV29-1	TVASTYNEQF
TRBJ2-3	NA	TRBV10-2	ASRGLAGERADTQY
TRBJ2-7	NA	TRBV28	ASTQGPYEQY
TRBJ1-2	NA	TRBV5-4	ASSLQTGDRHGYT
TRBJ2-7	few	TRBV19	ASSIVLSDAYEQY
TRBJ2-7	NA	TRBV6-8	ASSYSGTCGTGYYEQY
TRBJ2-3	once	TRBV28	ASRTPSTDTQY
TRBJ1-2	NA	TRBV5-4	ASSLDRGVVGYT
TRBJ2-6	NA	TRBV6-4	ASSTGGSGANVLT
TRBJ2-2	NA	TRBV9	ASSRGRAGELF
TRBJ2-1	NA	TRBV4-1	ASSQDGASRYNEQF
TRBJ2-5	NA	TRBV7-2	ASSFLAGDVTQY
TRBJ1-5	NA	TRBV2	ASHQGANNQPQH
TRBJ2-7	NA	TRBV6-6	ASSYSSGRPYEQY
TRBJ1-1	few	TRBV27	ASSLSGAFHTEAF
TRBJ2-3	NA	TRBV14	ASSHHWEIDTQY
TRBJ1-3	NA	TRBV4-2	ASSQVSDHLSGNTIY
TRBJ2-7	NA	TRBV6-1	ASSGTRGTGDEQY
TRBJ2-1	NA	TRBV5-1	ASSLGVGWNNEQF
TRBJ1-2	NA	TRBV6-5	ASSYSRPGRGYGYT
TRBJ2-6	NA	TRBV4-1	ASKQLAVVSSGANVLT
TRBJ2-7	NA	TRBV15	ATSIPSGRDYEQY